The clone carrying this TCR beta chain appeared a few times. This sample is part of a study of blood T cell repertoires in COVID-19. Study context: COVID-19 samples, acute and convalescent, were from the United States, Italy and Spain.

Original analysis: Reference gene primer amplification gave nucleated cell count estimates. TCRdb's copy holds only in-frame clones and misses some; the assay was immunoSEQ multiplex PCR. V, J and clone size are those of that table, while D and trimming were read from the DNA. This table has approximately 100,000 clones, roughly 69% appearing once. This CDR3 comprises 10 residues. Trimming removed 7 bases from V and 7 bases from J, with 10 bases in between. Germline V lookup: CDR1 GTSNPN, CDR2 SVGIG (reference sequence). Sequencing input: peripheral blood. This TCR came from a man aged 80 or over with acute or convalescent COVID-19. The chain recombines TRBV30 with TRBJ2-5, with a weak D call TRBD2 (5 bases). The CDR3 sequence is CAFLRGTQYF. For the CDR3, the DNA is TGTGCCTTTTTACGGGGGACCCAGTACTTC.